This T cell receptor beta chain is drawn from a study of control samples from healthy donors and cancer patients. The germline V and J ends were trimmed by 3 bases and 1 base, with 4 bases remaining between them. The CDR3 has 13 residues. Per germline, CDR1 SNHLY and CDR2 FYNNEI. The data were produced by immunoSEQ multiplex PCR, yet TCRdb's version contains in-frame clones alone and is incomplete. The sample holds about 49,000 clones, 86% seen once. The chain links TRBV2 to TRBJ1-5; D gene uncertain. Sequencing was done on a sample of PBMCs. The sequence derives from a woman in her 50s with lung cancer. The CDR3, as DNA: TGTGCCAGCAGTGAGGGGAGCAATCAGCCCCAGCATTTT. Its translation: CASSEGSNQPQHF.